This T cell receptor (beta chain) was captured by sequencing in a study of CD8+ T cells in alopecia areata. General study findings and limits: For patients receiving tofacitinib, scalp clonality and expanded CD8+ clones among the top 100 significantly decreased.

Treatment: oral pan-JAK inhibitor, 5-10 mg twice daily. This clone was seen at least ten times. Its antigen is not known. Following extraction, RNA underwent reverse transcription to cDNA, which served as the sequencing template. Method: immunoSEQ multiplex PCR; TCRdb's copy keeps in-frame clones and lacks some. The data contain some 220,000 clones, under 75% of them seen just once; the ten biggest clones take up roughly 1.6%. The CDR3 runs 14 residues. The V and J ends lost 11 bases and 0 bases respectively, with 14 bases between them. The germline CDR1 and CDR2 sequences are LNHDA and SQIVND (reference sequence).

The sequenced sample was CD4+ T cells sorted from blood, obtained at week 4, from a patient treated with tofacitinib. The TCR comes from a human donor with alopecia areata. The V and J genes are TRBV19 and TRBJ1-5, with D perhaps TRBD1 (5 bases). DNA of the CDR3: TGTGCCTGCGCAGGGCGATATAGCAATCAGCCCCAGCATTTT. This encodes CACAGRYSNQPQHF.